The 10 T cell receptor beta chains below were found in one sample sequenced in a study of T cells in localized non-small cell lung cancer. The table came from immunoSEQ multiplex PCR; TCRdb's copy has only in-frame clones and leaves some out. This sample has 33,000 or so clones, with more than 65% found just once. The sample consisted of peripheral blood, taken before any cancer treatment. The source is a male donor aged 60 or older with stage III squamous cell lung carcinoma.

The chain uses TRBV18 and TRBJ1-5; D is perhaps TRBD1 (5 bases). The V end was cut by 5 bases, the J end by 7 bases, with 18 bases between. Looked up from germline, CDR1 is KGHSH and CDR2 is LQKENI. CDR3 length: 15 residues. The CDR3 region is CASSSLQAPGQPQHF. Written as DNA, the CDR3 is TGTGCCAGCTCATCCTTACAGGCTCCGGGGCAGCCCCAGCATTTT.

This clone was recorded once. The chain couples TRBV6-1 to TRBJ1-4, with TRBD1 identical over 7 bases. The V gene's germline CDR1 is MNHNS and CDR2 SASEGT. CDR3 length: 15 amino acids. V lost 0 bases, J lost 5 bases, and 3 bases stayed unmatched. CDR3 loop: CASSEAGTANEKLFF. CDR3 coding DNA: TGTGCCAGCAGTGAAGCCGGGACAGCCAATGAAAAACTGTTTTTT.

V gene TRBV5-1 combines with J gene TRBJ2-1; 9 positions agree with TRBD1. The CDR3 length is 17 residues. V was pared by 0 bases and J by 5 bases, with 9 bases of the junction left unmatched. CDR1 SGHRS and CDR2 YFSETQ come from the germline V gene. The CDR3 sequence: CASSLAYTGTGNNEQFF. Here the CDR3 DNA reads TGCGCCAGCAGCTTGGCTTATACCGGGACAGGGAACAATGAGCAGTTCTTC.

The rearrangement links TRBV19 to TRBJ1-2, with 9 positions matching TRBD1. V trimming: 3 bases; J trimming: 8 bases; junction bases outside the gene matches: 10. CDR1 is LNHDA and CDR2 is SQIVND in the germline V gene (reference sequence). CDR3 length: 15 amino acids. The CDR3 protein is CASSMRKQGAYGYTF. The CDR3, as DNA: TGTGCCAGTAGTATGAGGAAACAGGGGGCTTACGGCTACACCTTC.

The chain carries TRBV5-1 and TRBJ2-3; no reliable D call. Trimming left V 0 bases short and J 6 bases short, with 5 bases between. From germline, CDR1 is SGHRS and CDR2 YFSETQ. The CDR3 covers 12 residues. CDR3 region: CASSLEDDTQYF. CDR3 DNA: TGCGCCAGCAGCTTGGAAGATGATACGCAGTATTTT.

The genes are TRBV5-1 and TRBJ1-1, with TRBD1 matching over 8 bases. This CDR3 comprises 16 residues. J was trimmed by 0 bases and V by 2 bases; bases with no gene match: 6. From germline, CDR1 is SGHRS and CDR2 YFSETQ. The CDR3 here is CASSFGQGGVNTEAFF. The CDR3 nucleotides read TGCGCCAGCAGCTTTGGACAGGGAGGGGTGAACACTGAAGCTTTCTTT. Together with reference TRBV5-1 and TRBJ1-1, the CDR3 gives the full variable domain: KAGVTQTPRYLIKTRGQQVTLSCSPISGHRSVSWYQQTPGQGLQFLFEYFSETQRNKGNFPGRFSGRQFSNSRSEMNVSTLELGDSALYLCASSFGQGGVNTEAFFGQGTRLTVV.

A few counts support this clone. The chain couples TRBV14 to TRBJ2-5; TRBD2 agrees at 9 bases. In germline, CDR1 is SGHDN, CDR2 FVKESK. V lost 0 bases to trimming and J lost 5 bases; unmatched junction nucleotides: 10. The CDR3 has 17 amino acids. The CDR3 here is CASSQDRGGRAGETQYF. The DNA of the CDR3 is TGTGCCAGCAGCCAAGATCGAGGCGGGAGGGCCGGTGAGACCCAGTACTTC.

This clone came up once. The V gene is TRBV2, the J gene TRBJ1-5; D not certain. The CDR3 totals 14 residues. V was pared by 6 bases and J by 2 bases, with 11 bases between. Germline V CDR1 and CDR2: SNHLY, FYNNEI. CDR3 in DNA: TGTGCCAGCAGACCCGACACCGGCAATCAGCCCCAGCATTTT. It codes for CASRPDTGNQPQHF.

Worth noting for this clone: Mismatch with germline at one junction end may stem from a read error. This chain joins TRBV10-3 and TRBJ1-1; D unresolved. The germline V gene encodes CDR1 ENHRY and CDR2 SYGVKD. This CDR3 has 12 amino acids. CDR3 region: CAISESATGAFF. The CDR3 coding sequence is TGTGCCATCAGTGAGTCTGCAACTGGAGCTTTCTTT.

This chain uses TRBV6-6 with TRBJ2-3; D gene ambiguous. V gave up 4 bases and J gave up 3 bases, with 2 bases separating them. Germline-derived CDR1 and CDR2 are MNHNY and SVGAGI (reference sequence). The CDR3 extends over 11 amino acids. The CDR3 is CASSSTDTQYF. CDR3 coding DNA: TGTGCCAGCAGTTCTACAGATACGCAGTATTTT.